These 10 T cell receptor beta chains were all obtained from the same sample, sequenced in a study of spatial heterogeneity in lung cancer. As for time point: blood at routine non-recurrence follow-up after resection. TCRdb re-called the 5' RACE reads with MiXCR, one entry per CDR3 protein. The table lists 110,000 or so distinct CDR3 sequences, approximately 10% of them singletons, with more than 20% in the top ten. The sequenced sample was PBMCs, obtained at follow-up. The receptors were sampled from a female donor with early-stage non-small cell lung cancer.

This clonotype was counted only a few times. J is TRBJ1-1 and V is TRBV20-1; D gene unclear. The V gene's germline CDR1 is DFQATT and CDR2 SNEGSKA (reference sequence). Trimming took off 3 bases at V and 2 bases at J, with 10 bases between the two ends. This CDR3 spans 13 amino acids. The CDR3 DNA is TGCAGTGCTAGTAAGCTGGGAAACACTGAAGCTTTCTTT. Translation: CSASKLGNTEAFF.

This clonotype appeared a few times. The chain joins TRBV12-3 or TRBV12-4 to TRBJ1-4, with D unclear. The CDR3 has 12 amino acids. V was cut by 5 bases and J by 11 bases, with 12 bases left in between. In DNA form, the CDR3 reads TGTGCCAGCAGTCAAGATCAGGAGAAACTGTTTTTT. It encodes CASSQDQEKLFF.

The chain carries TRBV20-1 and TRBJ2-3; 13 bases align to TRBD2. The CDR3 contains 15 residues. Germline V gene data show CDR1 as DFQATT and CDR2 as SNEGSKA (reference sequence). J gave up 7 bases and V 5 bases, and 9 bases lay outside the gene matches. CDR3 residues: CSAHDPGLAGYTQYF. Written as DNA, the CDR3 is TGCAGTGCTCATGACCCGGGACTAGCGGGATATACGCAGTATTTT.

DNA for the CDR3: TGCAGCGGCGTGACTAGCGGGAGGGCATGGGCGCAGTATTTT. Amino acid sequence: CSGVTSGRAWAQYF. The chain has TRBV29-1 and TRBJ2-3, with 14 positions matching TRBD2. J was trimmed by 10 bases and V by 7 bases; bases with no gene match: 10. CDR3 length equals 14 residues. Germline CDR1 is SQVTM and CDR2 is ANQGSEA.

This chain connects TRBV18 to TRBJ2-5; possible D gene TRBD2, 5 bases. Germline V gene data show CDR1 as KGHSH and CDR2 as LQKENI. Trimming pared 4 bases from V and 0 bases from J, leaving 9 bases between. The CDR3 totals 14 residues. CDR3 loop: CASSLRRDQETQYF. CDR3 nucleotide sequence: TGTGCCAGCTCACTACGGCGGGACCAAGAGACCCAGTACTTC.

This clonotype was observed a few times. The J gene is TRBJ2-7, the V gene TRBV4-2; 7 nucleotides agree with TRBD1. CDR1 LGHNA and CDR2 YNFKEQ come from the germline V gene. Trimming took 0 bases from V and 2 from J; bases not matched to a gene: 4. The CDR3 runs to 15 residues. Here the CDR3 reads CASSQETGQAYEQYF. The CDR3 DNA reads as TGTGCCAGCAGCCAAGAAACCGGACAGGCCTACGAGCAGTACTTC.

The chain couples TRBV5-1 to TRBJ1-1; 7 nucleotides align to TRBD1. The CDR3 length is 15 residues. Germline V CDR1 and CDR2: SGHRS, YFSETQ. V shed 5 bases, J shed 5 bases, and the junction held 12 bases outside the gene matches. Here the CDR3 reads CASRETGEGRTEAFF. DNA for the CDR3: TGCGCCAGCAGGGAAACAGGGGAAGGTAGGACTGAAGCTTTCTTT.

V gene TRBV19 combines with J gene TRBJ2-3, with D perhaps TRBD2 (6 bases). V was trimmed by 3 bases and J by 9 bases, leaving 10 bases between them. This CDR3 is built from 12 residues. Germline V gene sequence: CDR1 LNHDA, CDR2 SQIVND (reference sequence). The CDR3 nucleotides read TGTGCCAGTAGTATGGAGCGGGCCACGCAGTATTTT. It codes for CASSMERATQYF.

This clonotype occurred many times. The chain uses TRBV12-3 or TRBV12-4 and TRBJ2-5, with 10 bases lining up with TRBD2. The CDR3 runs 16 residues. V was clipped by 5 bases and J by 2 bases; unmatched bases: 8. The DNA for the CDR3 is TGTGCCAGCAGTCCCTGGCCAGCGGGAGGGCAAGAGACCCAGTACTTC. It is translated as CASSPWPAGGQETQYF.

The chain couples TRBV19 to TRBJ1-3, with 7 bases lining up with TRBD1. The junction had 8 bases not matched to a gene; V was cut back by 6 bases and J by 0 bases. Germline CDR1 reads LNHDA; CDR2 reads SQIVND (reference sequence). This CDR3 has 16 amino acids. CDR3 sequence: CASRPRQGYSGNTIYF. The DNA of the CDR3 is TGTGCCAGTAGGCCTCGACAGGGTTACTCTGGAAACACCATATATTTT.